This TCR beta chain was recovered during a study of blood T cell repertoires in COVID-19. Authors' analysis steps: It was from reference gene primer amplification that nucleated cell counts were estimated. Here immunoSEQ multiplex PCR was the method, and the copy in TCRdb shows in-frame clones only, minus some. V, J and clone size are taken as reported in that table, and D and trimming were inferred from the DNA itself. The sample records about 200,000 clones, around nine tenths being singletons. Germline-derived CDR1 and CDR2 are MDHEN and SYDVKM. The CDR3 consists of 14 residues. The V end lost 6 bases, the J end lost 5 bases, and 16 bases lay between the germline ends.

V usage is TRBV28 and J usage is TRBJ1-2; D is perhaps TRBD1 (5 bases). Material for sequencing was peripheral blood. This sequence originates from a man aged 55 to 70 who had recovered from COVID-19. The CDR3 here is CASSIGQGRYGYTF. Written as DNA, the CDR3 is TGTGCCAGCAGCATCGGGCAGGGAAGATATGGCTACACCTTC.